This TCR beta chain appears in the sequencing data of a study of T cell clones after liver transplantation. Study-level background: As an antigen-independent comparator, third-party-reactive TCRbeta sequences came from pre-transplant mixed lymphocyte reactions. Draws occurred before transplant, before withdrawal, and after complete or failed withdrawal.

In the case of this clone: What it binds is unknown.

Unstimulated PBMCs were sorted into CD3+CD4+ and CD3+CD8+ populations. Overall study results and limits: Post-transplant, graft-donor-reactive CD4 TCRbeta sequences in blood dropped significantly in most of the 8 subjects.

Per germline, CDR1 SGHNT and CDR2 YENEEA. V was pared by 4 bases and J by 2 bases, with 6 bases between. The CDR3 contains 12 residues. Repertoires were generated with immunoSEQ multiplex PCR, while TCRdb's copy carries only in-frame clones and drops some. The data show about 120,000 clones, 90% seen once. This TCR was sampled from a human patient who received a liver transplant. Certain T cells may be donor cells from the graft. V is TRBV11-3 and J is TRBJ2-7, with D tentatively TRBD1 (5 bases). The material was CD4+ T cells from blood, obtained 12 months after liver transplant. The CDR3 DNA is TGTGCCAGCAGCTCGACAGCCTACGAGCAGTACTTC. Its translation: CASSSTAYEQYF.